This paragraph reports one TCR beta chain. Looked up from germline, CDR1 is DFQATT and CDR2 is SNEGSKA (reference sequence). The CDR3 loop spans 13 amino acids. The V gene end was trimmed by 5 bases and the J gene end by 9 bases; junction bases not matched to a gene: 9. This entry is derived from a study of blood T cell repertoires in COVID-19. Study-wide context: Specimens from acute and convalescent COVID-19 originated in the United States, Italy and Spain.

Study processing details: For nucleated cells, counts were estimated from reference gene primer amplification. The table came from immunoSEQ multiplex PCR; TCRdb's copy has only in-frame clones and leaves some out. The D gene and trimming were derived from the DNA, and the V and J assignments and clone size from that table. The table shows about 170,000 clones, with around nine tenths occurring only once. The rearrangement links TRBV20-1 to TRBJ2-4; 8 bases are shared with TRBD1. This clonotype was sampled from a man between 18 and 29 years old with active or convalescent COVID-19. Specimen: peripheral blood. The CDR3 DNA sequence: TGCAGTGCTGGTGACAGGGGATTTGGCATTCAGTACTTC. It codes for CSAGDRGFGIQYF.